The clone carrying this TCR beta chain has just a few counts. Its target is unknown. This entry is derived from a study of cytomegalovirus exposure and HLA in healthy donors. Background on the study: From 150 million to 200 million T cells, an earlier analysis saw approximately 110 million unique TCR beta sequences.

Germline assignment: CDR1 SGHRS and CDR2 YFSETQ. V shed 0 bases and J shed 0 bases, with 16 bases lying between them. The CDR3 is 17 amino acids. Primers included in the PCR were 60 Vbeta and 13 Jbeta primers. Assay used: immunoSEQ multiplex PCR; TCRdb lists only in-frame clones, some missing. The sample has about 120,000 clones; about 10% are singletons. Overall study findings and caveats: Presence/absence analyses treated sequencing depth as roughly uniform across donors. Productive status was seen about 87% or about 30% of the time for most TCR beta V segments in an earlier analysis.

Sequenced input: PBMCs. The receptor comes from a young man in good health and CMV-seronegative. V gene TRBV5-1 combines with J gene TRBJ2-7, with a tentative D call TRBD1 (5 bases). In nucleotides, the CDR3 is TGCGCCAGCAGCTTGGTAAGTGCCAGGGCCTACTCCTACGAGCAGTACTTC. It translates to CASSLVSARAYSYEQYF.